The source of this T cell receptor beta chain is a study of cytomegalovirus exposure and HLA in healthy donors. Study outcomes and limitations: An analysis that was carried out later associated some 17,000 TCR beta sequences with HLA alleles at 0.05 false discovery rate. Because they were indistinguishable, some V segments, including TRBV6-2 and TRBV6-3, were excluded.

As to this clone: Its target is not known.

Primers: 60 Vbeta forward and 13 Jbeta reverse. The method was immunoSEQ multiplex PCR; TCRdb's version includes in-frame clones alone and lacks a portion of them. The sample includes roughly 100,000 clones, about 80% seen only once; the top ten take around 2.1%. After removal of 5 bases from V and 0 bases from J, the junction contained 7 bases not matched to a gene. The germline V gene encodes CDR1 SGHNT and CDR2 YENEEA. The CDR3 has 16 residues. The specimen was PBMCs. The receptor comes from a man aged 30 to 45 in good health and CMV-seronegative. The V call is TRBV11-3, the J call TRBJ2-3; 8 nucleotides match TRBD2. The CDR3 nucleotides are TGTGCCAGCAGCGGGGGAACTAGCGGTAGCACAGATACGCAGTATTTT. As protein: CASSGGTSGSTDTQYF.